This T cell receptor (beta chain) derives from a study of blood T cell repertoires in COVID-19. In germline, CDR1 is SGHRS, CDR2 YFSETQ. The CDR3 contains 13 residues. With 5 bases removed from V and 7 bases from J, the gap between germline ends came to 16 bases. Participants were aged about 18 to 89 years, lived in 24 US areas, and enrolled virtually. Cohorts were determined from participant-reported clinical history. The recovered donors of Cohort 3 showed two negative PCRs, clearance, or symptom resolution. Authors' methods: The assay estimated nucleated cells by amplifying reference gene primers. Here immunoSEQ multiplex PCR was the method, and the copy in TCRdb shows in-frame clones only, minus some. D and trimming come from the DNA, and the V and J calls and clone size come from that table. The sample records approximately 100,000 clones, 65% to 90% being singletons.

Sequenced: PBMCs or T cells enriched from blood (not recorded which). The chain links TRBV5-1 to TRBJ2-7; a possible D gene is TRBD2 (5 bases). The receptor was isolated from a woman aged 45-65 years who had recovered from COVID-19. The CDR3 bases are TGCGCCAGCAGTGGAGGAAACCTTGATGAGCAGTACTTC. Encoded protein: CASSGGNLDEQYF.